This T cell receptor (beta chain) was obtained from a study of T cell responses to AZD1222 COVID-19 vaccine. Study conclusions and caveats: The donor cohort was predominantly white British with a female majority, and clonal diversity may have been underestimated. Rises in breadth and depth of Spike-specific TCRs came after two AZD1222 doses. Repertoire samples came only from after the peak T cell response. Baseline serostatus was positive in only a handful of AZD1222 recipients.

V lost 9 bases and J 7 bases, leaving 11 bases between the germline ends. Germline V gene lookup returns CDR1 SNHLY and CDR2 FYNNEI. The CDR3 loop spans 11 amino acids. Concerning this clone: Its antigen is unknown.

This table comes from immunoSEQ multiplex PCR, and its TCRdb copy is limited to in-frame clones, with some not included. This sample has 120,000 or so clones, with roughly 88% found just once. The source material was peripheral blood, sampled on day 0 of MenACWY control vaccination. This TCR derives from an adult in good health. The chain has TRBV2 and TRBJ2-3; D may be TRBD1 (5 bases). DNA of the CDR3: TGTGCCAGTCAGGGATCAAATACGCAGTATTTT. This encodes CASQGSNTQYF. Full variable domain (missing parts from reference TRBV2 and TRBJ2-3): EPEVTQTPSHQVTQMGQEVILRCVPISNHLYFYWYRQILGQKVEFLVSFYNNEISEKSEIFDDQFSVERPDGSNFTLKIRSTKLEDSAMYFCASQGSNTQYFGPGTRLTVL.